These 25 T cell receptor beta chains were sequenced from one sample in a study of T-cell memory formation after mild COVID-19 (dated by TCRdb to the early 2020s). Libraries were prepared through 5' RACE. TCRdb names Illumina NovaSeq 6000 as the instrument used. The raw public reads went through TCRdb reprocessing: fastp at Q25, MiXCR clone calling, in-frame beta chains kept. Each CDR3 protein appears once, grouped with its most common genes and DNA. Recorded for this sample are about 210,000 distinct CDR3 sequences; about 10% of them occurred a single time. Approximately 3% of the sample comes from the top ten. The sequenced sample consisted of PBMCs or a T cell subset sorted from them (not recorded which). The origin of the receptors is a man between 18 and 29 years old who had mild COVID-19 (a few samples of this study predate the infection). The sample titles of this study are shuffled in the database, so cell type and time point are left out; the donor was told from shared clones.

The sample holds many counts of this clonotype. CDR3 protein: CASSRRAASGTDTQYF. Here the CDR3 DNA reads TGCGCCAGCAGCCGGCGGGCAGCCTCAGGCACAGATACGCAGTATTTT. V is TRBV4-3 and J is TRBJ2-3; TRBD2 is a possible D gene (5 bases). Trimming removed 4 bases at V and 1 base at J, with 15 bases between. This CDR3 spans 16 amino acids. Looked up from germline, CDR1 is LGHNA and CDR2 is YSLEER.

This clonotype was seen only a few times. V gene TRBV15 combines with J gene TRBJ2-5; either TRBD1 or TRBD2 may fit D (5 bases each). The CDR3 has 14 residues. In germline, CDR1 is LNHNV, CDR2 YYDKDF (reference sequence). Trimming cost V 1 base and J 4 bases, with 10 bases left between them. CDR3 amino acids: CATSRGRGRETQYF. The CDR3 nucleotides are TGTGCCACCAGCAGAGGAAGGGGACGAGAGACCCAGTACTTC.

This clonotype has just a few counts. The gene calls are TRBV5-1 and TRBJ2-1; 9 nucleotides line up with TRBD2. The CDR3 spans 14 residues. Germline loops: CDR1 SGHRS, CDR2 YFSETQ. J lost 10 bases, V lost 0 bases, and 5 bases had no gene match. DNA for the CDR3: TGCGCCAGCAGCTTGGCTAGCGGGGTCTGGGAGCAGTTCTTC. It codes for CASSLASGVWEQFF.

In its sample, this clonotype was seen a few times. The rearrangement joins TRBV7-2 to TRBJ2-2; D is ambiguous. Trimming took 1 base from V and 3 from J, leaving 6 bases between them. Germline V gene data show CDR1 as SGHTA and CDR2 as FQGNSA. The CDR3 runs 14 residues. The CDR3 DNA follows: TGTGCCAGCAGCTTAGGTTGGGACACCGGGGAGCTGTTTTTT. Protein sequence: CASSLGWDTGELFF.

A few counts support this clonotype. For the CDR3, the DNA is TGTGCCCTGAGGGAATCCGGGAATCCCTACGAGCAGTACTTC. Translating gives CALRESGNPYEQYF. V gene TRBV10-3 combines with J gene TRBJ2-7, with D tentatively TRBD2 (5 bases). This CDR3 is 14 amino acids long. Germline CDR1 reads ENHRY; CDR2 reads SYGVKD. Trimming removed 11 bases at V and 2 bases at J, with 19 bases between.

This clonotype was found a few times. The rearrangement links TRBV10-3 to TRBJ1-2, with unresolved D. This CDR3 has 15 residues. Germline V gives CDR1 ENHRY, CDR2 SYGVKD. V was pared by 0 bases and J by 4 bases, with 12 bases between. The CDR3: CAISESRPASYGYTF. CDR3 DNA: TGTGCCATCAGTGAGTCTCGGCCAGCAAGCTATGGCTACACCTTC.

This clonotype showed up just a few times. The rearrangement uses TRBV12-3 or TRBV12-4 and TRBJ2-1; tentatively, D is TRBD1 (5 bases). V was shortened by 5 bases and J by 3 bases, with 14 bases between the two germline ends. This CDR3 spans 15 amino acids. The CDR3 sequence is CASSPTQGRYNEQFF. CDR3 coding DNA: TGTGCCAGCAGTCCGACGCAGGGCCGCTACAATGAGCAGTTCTTC.

This clonotype appeared a few times. The rearrangement joins TRBV7-9 to TRBJ2-2; no clear D. The germline CDR1 and CDR2 sequences are SEHNR and FQNEAQ (reference sequence). The CDR3 runs 16 residues. Trimming took off 5 bases at V and 1 base at J, with 14 bases between the two ends. In nucleotides, the CDR3 is TGTGCCAGCAGCCCATGGACGAGACTGAACACCGGGGAGCTGTTTTTT. This codes for CASSPWTRLNTGELFF.

The chain carries TRBV6-2 or TRBV6-3 and TRBJ1-4; D gene ambiguous. CDR3 length: 15 residues. Germline loops: CDR1 MNHEY, CDR2 SVGEGT. V was trimmed by 2 bases and J by 5 bases, leaving 12 bases between them. This CDR3 is CASSYEASGNEKLFF. CDR3 sequence (DNA): TGTGCCAGCAGTTACGAGGCATCCGGGAATGAAAAACTGTTTTTT.

This clonotype was detected only a few times. The CDR3 sequence is CASSIPGNTDTQYF. Written as DNA, the CDR3 is TGCGCCAGCAGTATTCCGGGGAACACAGATACGCAGTATTTT. The genes are TRBV5-1 and TRBJ2-3; perhaps TRBD2 as D (5 bases). Between the trimmed V and J ends, which lost 5 bases and 2 bases, there was a span of 12 bases. There are 14 residues in the CDR3. Germline V lookup: CDR1 SGHRS, CDR2 YFSETQ. Full variable domain (outside the CDR3, taken from reference TRBV5-1 and TRBJ2-3): KAGVTQTPRYLIKTRGQQVTLSCSPISGHRSVSWYQQTPGQGLQFLFEYFSETQRNKGNFPGRFSGRQFSNSRSEMNVSTLELGDSALYLCASSIPGNTDTQYFGPGTRLTVL.

The rearrangement joins TRBV29-1 to TRBJ2-5; TRBD2 matches at 7 bases. The germline gives CDR1 SQVTM, CDR2 ANQGSEA. Trimming cost V 7 bases and J 2 bases; bases outside gene matches: 4. The CDR3 has 12 amino acids. The CDR3 DNA reads as TGCAGCGGGGGGGGGTCACAAGAGACCCAGTACTTC. Encoded protein: CSGGGSQETQYF.

This clonotype was recorded many times. The chain employs TRBV5-1 and TRBJ2-2; the D call may be TRBD1 or TRBD2 (5 bases each). V was cut by 5 bases and J by 5 bases, with 10 bases left in between. The CDR3 consists of 13 residues. Germline loops: CDR1 SGHRS, CDR2 YFSETQ. The DNA for the CDR3 is TGCGCCAGCAGGGGGACCCATACCGGGGAGCTGTTTTTT. It is translated as CASRGTHTGELFF. The complete variable domain, with remaining parts taken from reference TRBV5-1 and TRBJ2-2, reads KAGVTQTPRYLIKTRGQQVTLSCSPISGHRSVSWYQQTPGQGLQFLFEYFSETQRNKGNFPGRFSGRQFSNSRSEMNVSTLELGDSALYLCASRGTHTGELFFGEGSRLTVL.

The sample holds many counts of this clonotype. V and J are TRBV9 and TRBJ1-1; 7 nucleotides match TRBD1. J was trimmed by 1 base and V by 8 bases; bases with no gene match: 5. The CDR3 has 13 residues. Germline CDR1 is SGDLS and CDR2 is YYNGEE. CDR3 region: CASQGQPNTEAFF. CDR3 nucleotides: TGTGCCAGTCAGGGACAGCCGAACACTGAAGCTTTCTTT.

The DNA for the CDR3 is TGTGCCACCAGTGCCTCGGACAGGCCGCACGAGCAGTACTTC. This codes for CATSASDRPHEQYF. The V call is TRBV24-1, the J call TRBJ2-7, with 7 bases fitting TRBD1. V lost 5 bases to trimming and J lost 5 bases; unmatched junction nucleotides: 8. Germline CDR1 is KGHDR and CDR2 is SFDVKD. The CDR3 is made up of 14 amino acids.

The chain carries TRBV7-2 and TRBJ2-7; TRBD2 aligns across 7 bases. The CDR3 sequence is 12 residues long. V was clipped by 4 bases and J by 6 bases; unmatched bases: 3. Germline CDR1 reads SGHTA; CDR2 reads FQGNSA. The CDR3 DNA is TGTGCCAGCAGCTCCAGGGAGGGCGAGCAGTACGTC. It codes for CASSSREGEQYV.

The J gene is TRBJ2-3, the V gene TRBV3-1, with no clear D. The CDR3 totals 12 residues. From germline, CDR1 is LGHDT and CDR2 YNNKEL (reference sequence). V lost 5 bases to trimming and J lost 6 bases, with 9 bases between them. Here the CDR3 DNA reads TGTGCCAGCAGCTTCCCCGGGGATACGCAGTATTTT. Protein product: CASSFPGDTQYF.

This clonotype occurred a few times. The rearrangement uses TRBV20-1 and TRBJ1-5; unclear D gene. The V and J ends lost 5 bases and 5 bases respectively, with 13 bases between them. The germline V gene encodes CDR1 DFQATT and CDR2 SNEGSKA (reference sequence). This CDR3 is built from 13 residues. CDR3 sequence (DNA): TGCAGTGCTCCCCAACAGCCGGATCAGCCCCAGCATTTT. Protein: CSAPQQPDQPQHF.

This clonotype has a count of ten or more. The V and J genes are TRBV2 and TRBJ2-3; D ambiguous. This CDR3 is built from 12 residues. Trimming stripped 3 bases from V and 4 bases from J, with 5 bases between. Germline assignment: CDR1 SNHLY and CDR2 FYNNEI. This CDR3 is CASSEVADTQYF. CDR3 in DNA: TGTGCCAGCAGTGAGGTAGCAGATACGCAGTATTTT. Full variable domain (missing parts from reference TRBV2 and TRBJ2-3): EPEVTQTPSHQVTQMGQEVILRCVPISNHLYFYWYRQILGQKVEFLVSFYNNEISEKSEIFDDQFSVERPDGSNFTLKIRSTKLEDSAMYFCASSEVADTQYFGPGTRLTVL.

In its sample, this clonotype was seen a few times. The chain combines TRBV7-6 with TRBJ2-7; TRBD1 agrees at 9 bases. With V trimmed by 4 bases and J by 4 bases, 11 bases remained unmatched. CDR1 is SGHVS and CDR2 is FNYEAQ in the germline V gene. The CDR3 is 16 residues long. The CDR3 region is CASSYRPGQGMYEQYF. The CDR3 nucleotides are TGTGCCAGCAGCTACAGACCGGGACAGGGAATGTACGAGCAGTACTTC.

This chain links TRBV24-1 with TRBJ2-1, with 8 positions matching TRBD1. CDR1 KGHDR and CDR2 SFDVKD come from the germline V gene. This CDR3 has 16 amino acids. Unmatched junction bases numbered 7, after V lost 1 base and J lost 6 bases. For the CDR3, the DNA is TGTGCCACCAGTGATTTCGACAGGGGTGCTGGCAATGAGCAGTTCTTC. Its protein product is CATSDFDRGAGNEQFF.

The chain couples TRBV27 to TRBJ2-1, with D maybe TRBD2 (7 bases). The CDR3 length is 16 residues. CDR1 is MNHEY and CDR2 is SMNVEV in the germline V gene (reference sequence). Between the trimmed V and J ends, which lost 2 bases and 1 base, there was a span of 12 bases. The CDR3 reads CASSLLGGQSYNEQFF. The CDR3, as DNA: TGTGCCAGCAGTTTACTCGGGGGGCAATCCTACAATGAGCAGTTCTTC.

This chain's CDR3 is CASNLGTGRPGANVLTF. In nucleotides, the CDR3 is TGTGCCAGCAACCTTGGGACAGGGCGGCCTGGGGCCAACGTCCTGACTTTC. This rearrangement joins TRBV28 to TRBJ2-6; 9 nucleotides line up with TRBD1. The germline V gene has CDR1 MDHEN and CDR2 SYDVKM. Trimming took 7 bases from V and 2 from J; bases not matched to a gene: 9. This CDR3 is built from 17 residues.

This clonotype was counted ten times or more. This rearrangement joins TRBV7-2 to TRBJ2-5; D is perhaps TRBD1 (6 bases). V lost 5 bases, J lost 5 bases, and 18 bases lay in between. The CDR3 runs to 15 residues. CDR1 is SGHTA and CDR2 is FQGNSA in the germline V gene. Here the CDR3 DNA reads TGTGCCAGCAGCCCCCTGCCTACAGGGATGGAGACCCAGTACTTC. Amino acid sequence: CASSPLPTGMETQYF.

The chain couples TRBV28 to TRBJ2-3; D is perhaps TRBD2 (5 bases). The V end was cut by 7 bases, the J end by 2 bases, with 13 bases between. The germline V gene encodes CDR1 MDHEN and CDR2 SYDVKM. The CDR3 runs 14 residues. CDR3 in DNA: TGTGCCAGCATTTCTGTGAGGGCCACAGATACGCAGTATTTT. It specifies CASISVRATDTQYF.

The sample holds a few counts of this clonotype. The chain uses TRBV21-1 and TRBJ2-5; the table's D call of TRBD1 was not tested on the DNA. TRBV21-1 is classified as a pseudogene. The CDR3 has 17 amino acids. The CDR3 protein is CASSNPWRGRRSETQYF. The CDR3 DNA reads TGTGCCAGCAGCAATCCTTGGAGGGGGCGCCGGTCAGAGACCCAGTACTTC.